Below are 28 T cell receptor beta chains sequenced from a single sample in a study of patients and donors after allogeneic stem cell transplantation. TCRdb fed the RT-PCR reads into MiXCR, producing one record per CDR3 protein. In the table there are roughly 960,000 distinct CDR3 sequences, 15% to 20% of which are singletons. Sequencing was done on a sample of blood, either unsorted or a sorted T cell fraction (not recorded which). Source of these receptors: a human donor who was either an allogeneic HSCT recipient or a stem cell or donor lymphocyte infusion donor (not recorded which). It is not recorded whose cells these are; they may come from a transplant donor.

This sequence joins TRBV30 and TRBJ2-1; TRBD2 might be the D (6 bases). Looked up from germline, CDR1 is GTSNPN and CDR2 is SVGIG (reference sequence). V gave up 1 base and J gave up 9 bases, with 16 bases separating them. The CDR3 is 14 amino acids. The CDR3 here is CAWSEGGPKPEQFF. The CDR3 DNA sequence: TGTGCCTGGAGTGAAGGAGGGCCAAAACCTGAGCAGTTCTTC.

The chain combines TRBV10-3 with TRBJ2-6, with 13 bases matching TRBD2. The J segment lost 0 bases and the V segment lost 7 bases, leaving 3 bases of the junction unmatched. CDR1 is ENHRY, CDR2 SYGVKD, per germline. There are 17 residues in the CDR3. The CDR3 loop reads CAIMGLAGSSGANVLTF. CDR3 DNA sequence: TGTGCCATCATGGGACTAGCGGGAAGCTCTGGGGCCAACGTCCTGACTTTC.

This clonotype was seen more than once but under ten times. V and J are TRBV5-1 and TRBJ2-7; 8 nucleotides align to TRBD1. Germline values: CDR1 SGHRS, CDR2 YFSETQ. The CDR3 is made up of 13 amino acids. V gave up 3 bases and J gave up 2 bases; unmatched junction bases: 1. Written as DNA, the CDR3 is TGCGCCAGCAGCTCGACAGGGGCCTACGAGCAGTACTTC. This codes for CASSSTGAYEQYF.

Many counts were recorded for this clonotype. The rearrangement links TRBV6-2 or TRBV6-3 to TRBJ2-7; D call uncertain. Germline CDR1 and CDR2: MNHEY and SVGEGT. The CDR3 spans 12 residues. V dropped 3 bases and J dropped 3 bases, with 6 bases sitting between them. The CDR3 loop reads CASSYTFYEQYF. The CDR3 DNA follows: TGTGCCAGCAGTTATACTTTCTACGAGCAGTACTTC.

The chain couples TRBV5-6 to TRBJ1-1; D perhaps matches TRBD1 (5 bases). Trimming took 1 base from V and 1 from J, leaving 11 bases between them. The length of the CDR3 is 15 residues. The germline V gene encodes CDR1 SGHDT and CDR2 YYEEEE. The CDR3 protein is CASSLFEGRNTEAFF. In DNA form, the CDR3 reads TGTGCCAGCAGCTTGTTCGAGGGGAGGAACACTGAAGCTTTCTTT.

With respect to this clonotype: Since a much larger clone is just one base distant, this may be a read error. The chain employs TRBV28 and TRBJ1-1, with 7 positions matching TRBD1. Germline loops: CDR1 MDHEN, CDR2 SYDVKM. There are 12 residues in the CDR3. Trimming cost V 2 bases and J 10 bases; bases outside gene matches: 4. CDR3 nucleotides: TGTGCCAGCAGTTTAGAGGCAGGGGGAGCTTTCTTT. Its translation is CASSLEAGGAFF.

This clonotype turned up a few times. This chain links TRBV29-1 with TRBJ1-3; no clear D gene. V lost 5 bases and J lost 3, with 11 bases in between. The germline V gene encodes CDR1 SQVTM and CDR2 ANQGSEA. CDR3 size: 13 residues. The DNA for the CDR3 is TGCAGCGTTTGCCCGGCGGGTGGAAACACCATATATTTT. Translating gives CSVCPAGGNTIYF.

The rearrangement links TRBV6-1 to TRBJ1-5, with D perhaps matching TRBD1 (5 bases). Between the trimmed V and J ends, which lost 5 bases and 4 bases, there was a span of 18 bases. The CDR3 runs 16 residues. From germline, CDR1 is MNHNS and CDR2 SASEGT. CDR3 protein: CASSRVVGVSNQPQHF. The CDR3 DNA is TGTGCCAGCAGTCGGGTGGTAGGGGTGAGTAATCAGCCCCAGCATTTT.

This clonotype was seen a few times. The chain is built from TRBV4-2 and TRBJ2-1; D may be TRBD1 or TRBD2 (5 bases each). Germline V lookup: CDR1 LGHNA, CDR2 YNFKEQ. CDR3 length: 14 amino acids. V lost 1 base to trimming and J lost 7 bases, with 11 bases between them. CDR3: CASSQGGTVNEQFF. As DNA, the CDR3 is TGTGCCAGCAGCCAAGGAGGGACCGTTAATGAGCAGTTCTTC.

This chain links TRBV28 with TRBJ1-1, with D unresolved. The V and J ends lost 1 base and 0 bases respectively, with 12 bases between them. The CDR3 is 16 amino acids. Per the germline V gene, CDR1 is MDHEN and CDR2 is SYDVKM. The CDR3 reads CASSLYGNIMNTEAFF. DNA of the CDR3: TGTGCCAGCAGTTTATACGGAAATATCATGAACACTGAAGCTTTCTTT. Filled out from reference TRBV28 and TRBJ1-1, the complete variable domain reads DVKVTQSSRYLVKRTGEKVFLECVQDMDHENMFWYRQDPGLGLRLIYFSYDVKMKEKGDIPEGYSVSREKKERFSLILESASTNQTSMYLCASSLYGNIMNTEAFFGQGTRLTVV.

This chain connects TRBV29-1 to TRBJ2-2; no clear D gene. The CDR3 runs 13 residues. Per germline, CDR1 SQVTM and CDR2 ANQGSEA. Trimming took off 2 bases at V and 2 bases at J, with 6 bases between the two ends. DNA for the CDR3: TGCAGCGTTGAAAACAGAAACACCGGGGAGCTGTTTTTT. Translation: CSVENRNTGELFF.

This clonotype was counted once. The chain has TRBV5-1 and TRBJ2-1, with 10 bases that match TRBD1. The CDR3 is 14 amino acids. The germline V gene encodes CDR1 SGHRS and CDR2 YFSETQ. V was clipped by 8 bases and J by 5 bases; unmatched bases: 7. This CDR3 reads CASHRGTGDNEQFF. The CDR3 DNA follows: TGCGCCAGTCACCGGGGGACAGGGGACAATGAGCAGTTCTTC.

There are a few counts of this clonotype. The chain recombines TRBV24-1 with TRBJ2-5; 7 bases line up with TRBD1. V shed 7 bases, J shed 4 bases, and the junction held 8 bases outside the gene matches. Per germline, CDR1 KGHDR and CDR2 SFDVKD. This CDR3 is built from 14 residues. The chain's CDR3 is CATRGDRGVETQYF. In DNA form, the CDR3 reads TGTGCCACCAGGGGGGACAGAGGGGTAGAGACCCAGTACTTC.

This clonotype was counted only a few times. V is TRBV5-1 and J is TRBJ2-6; 9 nucleotides match TRBD1. In germline, CDR1 is SGHRS, CDR2 YFSETQ. This CDR3 has 17 residues. V dropped 3 bases and J dropped 0; count of bases not matched to a gene: 4. This CDR3 reads CASSSGTGNSGANVLTF. In DNA form, the CDR3 reads TGCGCCAGCAGCTCCGGGACAGGGAACTCTGGGGCCAACGTCCTGACTTTC.

This chain links TRBV4-1 with TRBJ1-1, with D tentatively TRBD1 (5 bases). The germline V gene has CDR1 MGHRA and CDR2 YSYEKL. CDR3 length equals 12 residues. The V end was cut by 3 bases, the J end by 13 bases, with 15 bases between. CDR3 nucleotides: TGCGCCAGCAGCCATTTCACATCGGGGGTTTTCTTT. It is translated as CASSHFTSGVFF.

This clonotype was seen only a few times. This chain joins TRBV5-1 and TRBJ1-1; D is unclear. Trimming took off 0 bases at V and 1 base at J, with 7 bases between the two ends. The germline V gene encodes CDR1 SGHRS and CDR2 YFSETQ. CDR3 length equals 14 residues. For the CDR3, the DNA is TGCGCCAGCAGCTTGGCCAACCCGAACACTGAAGCTTTCTTT. Translating gives CASSLANPNTEAFF.

The chain employs TRBV18 and TRBJ2-2, with TRBD2 identical over 8 bases. Germline V gene data show CDR1 as KGHSH and CDR2 as LQKENI. The CDR3 has 16 residues. Germline trimming cut 1 base from V and 6 bases from J; bases unmatched to any gene: 7. The DNA for the CDR3 is TGTGCCAGCTCACCACTCAGCGGGAGTTTGGCCGGGGAGCTGTTTTTT. It yields the protein CASSPLSGSLAGELFF.

In its sample, this clonotype was seen a few times. The rearrangement joins TRBV4-2 to TRBJ1-6, with D unclear. CDR3 length: 12 residues. V was pared by 1 base and J by 13 bases, with 8 bases between. Germline CDR1 is LGHNA and CDR2 is YNFKEQ. CDR3 sequence: CASSQASPPLHF. CDR3 in DNA: TGTGCCAGCAGCCAAGCTTCCCCTCCCCTCCACTTT.

Only a few counts were recorded for this clonotype. V is TRBV12-3 or TRBV12-4 and J is TRBJ2-3, with 9 bases lining up with TRBD2. Trimming took 9 bases from V and 6 from J; bases not matched to a gene: 10. This CDR3 region has 14 residues. The CDR3 protein is CASLAGVFTDTQYF. The CDR3 DNA is TGTGCCAGTTTAGCGGGGGTTTTCACGGATACGCAGTATTTT.

The chain is built from TRBV6-6 and TRBJ2-1, with D perhaps TRBD2 (5 bases). The CDR3 runs to 11 residues. The germline V gene encodes CDR1 MNHNY and CDR2 SVGAGI (reference sequence). Trimming removed 5 bases from V and 14 bases from J, with 13 bases in between. CDR3 nucleotide sequence: TGTGCCAGCAGTCCAAGGCTGGAGGAGTTCTTC. This gives the protein CASSPRLEEFF.

V and J are TRBV5-1 and TRBJ2-1; 8 bases map to TRBD1. V lost 8 bases and J lost 8; bases outside the gene matches: 12. This CDR3 has 14 residues. CDR1 and CDR2 (germline): SGHRS, YFSETQ. The DNA of the CDR3 is TGCGCCAGTACAGGGGGACCCGCGGGGCATGAGCAGTTCTTC. Protein product: CASTGGPAGHEQFF.

The V and J genes are TRBV27 and TRBJ2-7; D is possibly TRBD1 or TRBD2 (6 bases each). The ends were cut back, 7 bases at V and 4 bases at J, with 14 bases in the middle. The CDR3 has 13 amino acids. Germline V CDR1 and CDR2: MNHEY, SMNVEV (reference sequence). This chain's CDR3 is CASNPGGGYEQYF. DNA of the CDR3: TGTGCCAGCAACCCAGGAGGGGGTTACGAGCAGTACTTC.

This clonotype showed up just a few times. The CDR3 sequence: CSASSGTSGRASETGELFF. Here the CDR3 DNA reads TGCAGTGCTAGTTCCGGGACTAGCGGGAGGGCCTCCGAGACCGGGGAGCTGTTTTTT. V is TRBV20-1 and J is TRBJ2-2; 16 bases fit TRBD2. The CDR3 contains 19 residues. Germline V gene sequence: CDR1 DFQATT, CDR2 SNEGSKA (reference sequence). Trimming took 3 bases from V and 5 from J; bases not matched to a gene: 12.

The gene calls are TRBV4-1 and TRBJ2-3; maybe TRBD1 (5 bases). The CDR3 extends over 15 amino acids. V was clipped by 0 bases and J by 4 bases, with 11 bases between them. Germline values: CDR1 MGHRA, CDR2 YSYEKL. The CDR3, as DNA: TGCGCCAGCAGCCAAGATGGTGGGGCCCCAGATACGCAGTATTTT. Its protein is CASSQDGGAPDTQYF.

The chain recombines TRBV14 with TRBJ2-2; a weak D match, TRBD2 (7 bases). Germline loops: CDR1 SGHDN, CDR2 FVKESK. The CDR3 is 17 residues long. V was pared by 3 bases and J by 0 bases, with 14 bases between. CDR3: CASSHRRGGTNTGELFF. CDR3 DNA sequence: TGTGCCAGCAGCCACCGGAGGGGGGGGACGAACACCGGGGAGCTGTTTTTT.

This clonotype was counted a few times. The chain recombines TRBV6-5 with TRBJ1-5, with a weak D call TRBD1 (6 bases). Per the germline V gene, CDR1 is MNHEY and CDR2 is SVGAGI. The V end lost 4 bases, the J end lost 2 bases, and 12 bases lay between the germline ends. The CDR3 has 15 residues. The CDR3 nucleotides read TGTGCCAGCAGTTTATACAGGGACGGCAATCAGCCCCAGCATTTT. It is translated as CASSLYRDGNQPQHF.

This clonotype was seen a handful of times. This chain uses TRBV10-3 with TRBJ2-7, with a tentative D call TRBD2 (5 bases). Between the trimmed V and J ends, which lost 6 bases and 0 bases, there was a span of 6 bases. The germline gives CDR1 ENHRY, CDR2 SYGVKD. The CDR3 length is 12 residues. Here the CDR3 DNA reads TGTGCCATCAGCGGGAACTCCTACGAGCAGTACTTC. It is translated as CAISGNSYEQYF.

The genes are TRBV30 and TRBJ2-3; maybe TRBD1 (6 bases). Germline loops: CDR1 GTSNPN, CDR2 SVGIG (reference sequence). Trimming took off 5 bases at V and 4 bases at J, with 10 bases between the two ends. The CDR3 has 12 amino acids. DNA of the CDR3: TGTGCCTGGGGTGGGGGCGCAGATACGCAGTATTTT. Residues: CAWGGGADTQYF.